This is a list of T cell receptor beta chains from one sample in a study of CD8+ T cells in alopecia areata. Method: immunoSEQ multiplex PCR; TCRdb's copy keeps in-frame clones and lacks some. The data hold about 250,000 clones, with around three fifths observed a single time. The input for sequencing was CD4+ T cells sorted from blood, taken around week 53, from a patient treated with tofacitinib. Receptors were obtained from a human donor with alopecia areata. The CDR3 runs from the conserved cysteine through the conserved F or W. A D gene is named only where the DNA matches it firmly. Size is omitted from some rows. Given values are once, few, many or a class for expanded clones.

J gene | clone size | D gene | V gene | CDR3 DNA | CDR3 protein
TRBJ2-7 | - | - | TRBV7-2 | TGTGCCAGCAGCTCCTCACCCTACGAGCAGTACTTC | CASSSSPYEQYF
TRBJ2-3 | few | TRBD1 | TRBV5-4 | TGTGCCAGCAGCTTGAAACAGGGGCCAGATACGCAGTATTTT | CASSLKQGPDTQYF
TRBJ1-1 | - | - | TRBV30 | TGTGCCTCTCTTTGGGAGTTTGAAGCTTTCTTT | CASLWEFEAFF
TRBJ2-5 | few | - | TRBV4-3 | TGCGCCAGCAGCCAAGGGACTCAAGAGACCCAGTACTTC | CASSQGTQETQYF
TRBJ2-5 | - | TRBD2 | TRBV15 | TGTGCCACCAGCACGCTAGCGGGGACGGAGACCCAGTACTTC | CATSTLAGTETQYF
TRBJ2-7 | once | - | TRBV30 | TGTGCCTGGACCCGGGGACGGAGCTCCTACGAGCAGTACTTC | CAWTRGRSSYEQYF
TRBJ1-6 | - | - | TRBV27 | TGTGCCAGCAGTTTAGGAAACTATAATTCACCCCTCCACTTT | CASSLGNYNSPLHF
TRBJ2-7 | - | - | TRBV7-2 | TGTGCCAGCAGCTTACAGGGTTTCGAGCAGTACTTC | CASSLQGFEQYF
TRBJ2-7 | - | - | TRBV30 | TGTGCCTGGAGTAAGGGGAATCTACGAGAGCAGTACTTC | CAWSKGNLREQYF
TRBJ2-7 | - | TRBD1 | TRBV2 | TGTGCCAGCACCTCCGACAGGGAAGAGCAGTACTTC | CASTSDREEQYF
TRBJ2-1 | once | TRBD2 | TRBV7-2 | TGTGCCAGCAGCTCGGGACTAGCGGGGGGGCAAAATGAGCAGTTCTTC | CASSSGLAGGQNEQFF
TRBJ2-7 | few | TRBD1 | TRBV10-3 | TGTGCCACCGGACAGGGCACCTCCTACGAGCAGTACTTC | CATGQGTSYEQYF
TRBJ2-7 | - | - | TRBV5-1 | TGCGCCAGCAGCTTCACAGGGCCTAGCTCCTACGAGCAGTACTTC | CASSFTGPSSYEQYF
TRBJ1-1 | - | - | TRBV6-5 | TGTGCCAGCAGTTACTCTACAGGGATGTTGGCTGAAGCTTTCTTT | CASSYSTGMLAEAFF
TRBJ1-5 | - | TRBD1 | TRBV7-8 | TGTGCCAGCAGCTTAGGCCGGGACAGGGGTAATCAGCCCCAGCATTTT | CASSLGRDRGNQPQHF
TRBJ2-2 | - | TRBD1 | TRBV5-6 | TGTGCCAGCAGCCTCGGGACAGGCGTCACCGGGGAGCTGTTTTTT | CASSLGTGVTGELFF
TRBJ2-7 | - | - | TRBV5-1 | TGCGCCAGCAGCTTGGCTAGGACGGGTTTCTACGAGCAGTACTTC | CASSLARTGFYEQYF
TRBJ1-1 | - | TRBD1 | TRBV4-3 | TGCGCCAGCAGCCAAGCAAGGACAGGGGGCGGGACTGAAGCTTTCTTT | CASSQARTGGGTEAFF
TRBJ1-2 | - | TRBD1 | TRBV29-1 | TGCAGCGTTGCGGGACAGGGATTTGGCTACACCTTC | CSVAGQGFGYTF
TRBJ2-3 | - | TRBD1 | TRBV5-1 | TGCGCCAGCAGCCTTAACAGGGGGCGAGGCACAGATACGCAGTATTTT | CASSLNRGRGTDTQYF
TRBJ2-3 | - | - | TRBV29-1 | TGCAGCGTTGACGACGGCACAGATACGCAGTATTTT | CSVDDGTDTQYF
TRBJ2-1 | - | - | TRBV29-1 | TGCAGCACCATCACAAGTTCCTACAATGAGCAGTTCTTC | CSTITSSYNEQFF
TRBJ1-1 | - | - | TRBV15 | TGTGCCACCAGCAGAGACCACAGGCCTGAAGCTTTCTTT | CATSRDHRPEAFF
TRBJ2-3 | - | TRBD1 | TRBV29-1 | TGCAGCGTTGGGACAGGGGGCCCAGATACGCAGTATTTT | CSVGTGGPDTQYF
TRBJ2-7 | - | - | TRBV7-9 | TGTGCCAGCAGCCACCCCGGGGGGCAATACGAGCAGTACTTC | CASSHPGGQYEQYF
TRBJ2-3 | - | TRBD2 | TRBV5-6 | TGTGCCAGCGGGACTAGCGGGGGGTCCTCCACAGATACGCAGTATTTT | CASGTSGGSSTDTQYF
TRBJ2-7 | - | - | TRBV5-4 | TGTGCCAGCAGCCGATCGTCCCAGGGGATCTACGAGCAGTACTTC | CASSRSSQGIYEQYF
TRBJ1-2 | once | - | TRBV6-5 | TGTGCCAGCAGGGATAGGCAGTATGGCTACACCTTC | CASRDRQYGYTF
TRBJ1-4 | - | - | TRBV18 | TGTGCCAGCTCACCCGGGGAAACTAATGAAAAACTGTTTTTT | CASSPGETNEKLFF
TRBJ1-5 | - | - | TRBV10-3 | TGTGCCATCAGTGAGGCAGGGATAAGCAATCAGCCCCAGCATTTT | CAISEAGISNQPQHF
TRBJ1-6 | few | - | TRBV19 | TGTGCCAGTAGGACCCTGGGAGGGCCGTCACACTTT | CASRTLGGPSHF
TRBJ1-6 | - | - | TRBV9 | TGTGCCAGCAGCGTAGATGGAGTTTATTCACCCCTCCACTTT | CASSVDGVYSPLHF
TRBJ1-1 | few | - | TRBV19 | TGTGCCAGTAGTATCGCCACTGAAGCTTTCTTT | CASSIATEAFF
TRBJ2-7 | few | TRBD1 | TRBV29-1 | TGCAGCGTTGAAGCGACAGGGGCTAGAAGCTCCTACGAGCAGTACTTC | CSVEATGARSSYEQYF
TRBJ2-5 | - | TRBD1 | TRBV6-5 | TGTGCCAGCAGTTACAACAGGGGGTCGCGTGAGACCCAGTACTTC | CASSYNRGSRETQYF
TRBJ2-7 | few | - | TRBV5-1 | TGCGCCAGCAGCTTGGGGGCCCTACTAGGGCGCGAGCAGTACTTC | CASSLGALLGREQYF
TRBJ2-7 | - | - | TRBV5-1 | TGCGCCAGCAGCTTGGTTGGGCAGTCCTACGAGCAGTACTTC | CASSLVGQSYEQYF